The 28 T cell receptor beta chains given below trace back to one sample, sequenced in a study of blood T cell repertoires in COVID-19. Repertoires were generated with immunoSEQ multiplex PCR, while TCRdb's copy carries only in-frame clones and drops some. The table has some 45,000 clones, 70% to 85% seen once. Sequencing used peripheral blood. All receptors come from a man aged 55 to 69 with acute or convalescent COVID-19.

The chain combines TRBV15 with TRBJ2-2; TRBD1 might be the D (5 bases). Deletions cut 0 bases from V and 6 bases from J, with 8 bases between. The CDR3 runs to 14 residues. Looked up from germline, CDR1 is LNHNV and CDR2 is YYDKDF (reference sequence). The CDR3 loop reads CATSRDQGAGELFF. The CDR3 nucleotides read TGTGCCACCAGCAGAGATCAAGGGGCCGGGGAGCTGTTTTTT. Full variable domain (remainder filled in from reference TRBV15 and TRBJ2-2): DAMVIQNPRYQVTQFGKPVTLSCSQTLNHNVMYWYQQKSSQAPKLLFHYYDKDFNNEADTPDNFQSRRPNTSFCFLDIRSPGLGDTAMYLCATSRDQGAGELFFGEGSRLTVL.

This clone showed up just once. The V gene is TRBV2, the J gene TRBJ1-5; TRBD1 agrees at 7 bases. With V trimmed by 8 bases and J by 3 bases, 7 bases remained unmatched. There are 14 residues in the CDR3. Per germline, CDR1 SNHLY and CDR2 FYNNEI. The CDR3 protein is CASGQTGYNQPQHF. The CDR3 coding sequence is TGTGCCAGCGGTCAGACAGGGTACAATCAGCCCCAGCATTTT. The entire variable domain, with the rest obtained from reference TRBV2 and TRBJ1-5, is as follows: EPEVTQTPSHQVTQMGQEVILRCVPISNHLYFYWYRQILGQKVEFLVSFYNNEISEKSEIFDDQFSVERPDGSNFTLKIRSTKLEDSAMYFCASGQTGYNQPQHFGDGTRLSIL.

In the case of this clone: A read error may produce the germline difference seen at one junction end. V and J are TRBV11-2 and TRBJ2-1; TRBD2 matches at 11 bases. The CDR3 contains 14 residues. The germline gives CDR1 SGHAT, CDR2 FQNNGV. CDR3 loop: CSSTSGGAYNEQFF. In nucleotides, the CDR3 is TGTTCCAGTACTAGCGGGGGCGCGTACAATGAGCAGTTCTTC.

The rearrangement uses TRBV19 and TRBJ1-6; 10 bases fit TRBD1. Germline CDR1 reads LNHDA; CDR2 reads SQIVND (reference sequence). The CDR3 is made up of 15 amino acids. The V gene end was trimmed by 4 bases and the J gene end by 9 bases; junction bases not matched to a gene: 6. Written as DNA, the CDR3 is TGTGCCAGTAGTACCAGGACAGGGGGGAGTTCACCCCTCCACTTT. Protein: CASSTRTGGSSPLHF.

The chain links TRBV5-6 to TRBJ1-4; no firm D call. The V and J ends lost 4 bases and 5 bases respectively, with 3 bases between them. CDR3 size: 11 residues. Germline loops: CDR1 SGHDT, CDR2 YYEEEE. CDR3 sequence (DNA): TGTGCCAGCAGCCTCAATGAAAAACTGTTTTTT. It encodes CASSLNEKLFF.

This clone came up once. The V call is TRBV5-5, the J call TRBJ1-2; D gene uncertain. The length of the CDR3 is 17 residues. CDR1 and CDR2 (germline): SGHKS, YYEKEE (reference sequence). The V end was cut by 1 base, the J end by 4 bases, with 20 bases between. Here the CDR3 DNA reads TGTGCCAGCAGCTTGCAATCCCCCCGCATAACGGGCTATGGCTACACCTTC. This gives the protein CASSLQSPRITGYGYTF.

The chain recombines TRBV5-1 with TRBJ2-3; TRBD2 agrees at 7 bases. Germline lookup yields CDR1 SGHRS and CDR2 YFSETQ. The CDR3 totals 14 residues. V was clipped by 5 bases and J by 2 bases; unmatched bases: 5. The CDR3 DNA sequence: TGCGCCAGCAGAACCGGGACTACCACAGATACGCAGTATTTT. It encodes CASRTGTTTDTQYF.

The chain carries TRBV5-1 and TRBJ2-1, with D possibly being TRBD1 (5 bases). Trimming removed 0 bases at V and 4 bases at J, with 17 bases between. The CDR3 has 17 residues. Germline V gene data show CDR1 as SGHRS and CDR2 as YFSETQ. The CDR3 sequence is CASSLGSSQGAYNEQFF. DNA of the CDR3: TGCGCCAGCAGCTTGGGGTCTTCGCAGGGCGCTTACAATGAGCAGTTCTTC.

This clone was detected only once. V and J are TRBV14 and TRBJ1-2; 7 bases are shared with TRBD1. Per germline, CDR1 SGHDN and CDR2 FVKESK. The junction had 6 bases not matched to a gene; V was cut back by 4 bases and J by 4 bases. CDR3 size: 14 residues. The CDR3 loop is CASSPPPGGYGYTF. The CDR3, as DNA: TGTGCCAGCAGCCCTCCCCCAGGGGGCTATGGCTACACCTTC.

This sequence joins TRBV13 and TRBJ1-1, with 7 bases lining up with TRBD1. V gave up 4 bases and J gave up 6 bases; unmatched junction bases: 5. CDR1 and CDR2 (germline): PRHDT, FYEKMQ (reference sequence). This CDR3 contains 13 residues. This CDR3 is CASSYSQGAEAFF. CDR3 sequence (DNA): TGTGCCAGCAGCTACAGCCAGGGGGCTGAAGCTTTCTTT. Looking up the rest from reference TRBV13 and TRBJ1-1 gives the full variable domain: AAGVIQSPRHLIKEKRETATLKCYPIPRHDTVYWYQQGPGQDPQFLISFYEKMQSDKGSIPDRFSAQQFSDYHSELNMSSLELGDSALYFCASSYSQGAEAFFGQGTRLTVV.

Here the CDR3 reads CASSAGTGQPGDEQFF. DNA for the CDR3: TGTGCCAGCAGCGCCGGGACAGGCCAGCCTGGCGATGAGCAGTTCTTC. The chain carries TRBV9 and TRBJ2-1; 8 bases are a match to TRBD1. Germline lookup yields CDR1 SGDLS and CDR2 YYNGEE. The CDR3 length is 16 residues. V shed 3 bases, J shed 8 bases, and the junction held 13 bases outside the gene matches.

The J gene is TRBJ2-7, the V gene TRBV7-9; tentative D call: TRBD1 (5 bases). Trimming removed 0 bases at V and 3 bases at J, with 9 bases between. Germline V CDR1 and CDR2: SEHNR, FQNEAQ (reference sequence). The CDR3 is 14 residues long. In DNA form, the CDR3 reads TGTGCCAGCAGCTTAGCGAGGCAGGGCTACGAGCAGTACTTC. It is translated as CASSLARQGYEQYF.

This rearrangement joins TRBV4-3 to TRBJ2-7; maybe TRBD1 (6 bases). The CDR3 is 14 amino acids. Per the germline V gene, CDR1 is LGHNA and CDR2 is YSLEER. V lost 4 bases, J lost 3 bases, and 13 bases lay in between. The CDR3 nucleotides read TGCGCCAGCAGCCCGGCCCAACAGGGCTACGAGCAGTACTTC. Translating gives CASSPAQQGYEQYF.

The DNA for the CDR3 is TGTGCCTGGAAAGGGACAGGGGGCGGTCAGCCCCAGCATTTT. Residues: CAWKGTGGGQPQHF. The chain links TRBV30 to TRBJ1-5; TRBD1 aligns across 12 bases. Germline V lookup: CDR1 GTSNPN, CDR2 SVGIG (reference sequence). The CDR3 is 14 residues long. The V gene end was trimmed by 4 bases and the J gene end by 6 bases; junction bases not matched to a gene: 4.

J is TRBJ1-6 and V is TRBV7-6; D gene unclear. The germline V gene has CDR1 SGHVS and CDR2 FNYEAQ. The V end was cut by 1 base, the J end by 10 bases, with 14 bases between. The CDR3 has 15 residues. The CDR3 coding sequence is TGTGCCAGCAGCTTAGAGGCGGGAGAAGGATCACCCCTCCACTTT. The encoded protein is CASSLEAGEGSPLHF.

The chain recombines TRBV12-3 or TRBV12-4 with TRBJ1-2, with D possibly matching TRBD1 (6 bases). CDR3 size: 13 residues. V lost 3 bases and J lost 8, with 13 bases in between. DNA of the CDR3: TGTGCCAGCAGTTTGGATCAGGGGAAGGGCTACACCTTC. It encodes CASSLDQGKGYTF.

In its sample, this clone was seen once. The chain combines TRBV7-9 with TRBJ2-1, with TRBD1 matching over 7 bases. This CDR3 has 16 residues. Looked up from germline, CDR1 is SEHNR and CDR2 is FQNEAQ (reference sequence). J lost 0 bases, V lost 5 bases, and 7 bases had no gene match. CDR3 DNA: TGTGCCAGCAGCCCCGTGACAGGGAGCTCCTACAATGAGCAGTTCTTC. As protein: CASSPVTGSSYNEQFF. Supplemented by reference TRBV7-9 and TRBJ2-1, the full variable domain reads DTGVSQNPRHKITKRGQNVTFRCDPISEHNRLYWYRQTLGQGPEFLTYFQNEAQLEKSRLLSDRFSAERPKGSFSTLEIQRTEQGDSAMYLCASSPVTGSSYNEQFFGPGTRLTVL.

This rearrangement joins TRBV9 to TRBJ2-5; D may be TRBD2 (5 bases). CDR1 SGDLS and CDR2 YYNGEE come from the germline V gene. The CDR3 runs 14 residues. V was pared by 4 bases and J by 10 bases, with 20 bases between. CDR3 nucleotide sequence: TGTGCCAGCAGCTCTTCGCCCGGGAATGTGGGCCAGTACTTC. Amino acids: CASSSSPGNVGQYF.

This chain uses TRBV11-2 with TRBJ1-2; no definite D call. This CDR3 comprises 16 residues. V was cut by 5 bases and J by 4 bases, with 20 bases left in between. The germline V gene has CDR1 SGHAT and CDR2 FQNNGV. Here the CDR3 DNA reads TGTGCCAGCAGCCCCGTTAGTTCCCTAGGCGGCTATGGCTACACCTTC. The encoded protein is CASSPVSSLGGYGYTF.

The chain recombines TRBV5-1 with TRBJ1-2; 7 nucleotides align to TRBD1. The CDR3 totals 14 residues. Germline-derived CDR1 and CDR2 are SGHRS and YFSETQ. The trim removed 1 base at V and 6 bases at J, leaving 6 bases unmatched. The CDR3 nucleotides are TGCGCCAGCAGCTTGACCCAGGGGGTCGATGGCTACACCTTC. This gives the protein CASSLTQGVDGYTF. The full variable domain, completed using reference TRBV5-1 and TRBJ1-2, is KAGVTQTPRYLIKTRGQQVTLSCSPISGHRSVSWYQQTPGQGLQFLFEYFSETQRNKGNFPGRFSGRQFSNSRSEMNVSTLELGDSALYLCASSLTQGVDGYTFGSGTRLTVV.

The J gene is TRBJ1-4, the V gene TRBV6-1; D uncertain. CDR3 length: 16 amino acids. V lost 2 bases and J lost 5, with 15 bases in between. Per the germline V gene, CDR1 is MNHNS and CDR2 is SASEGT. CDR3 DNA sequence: TGTGCCAGCAGTGAAAGTGTAGTGGGCTCGAATGAAAAACTGTTTTTT. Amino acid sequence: CASSESVVGSNEKLFF.

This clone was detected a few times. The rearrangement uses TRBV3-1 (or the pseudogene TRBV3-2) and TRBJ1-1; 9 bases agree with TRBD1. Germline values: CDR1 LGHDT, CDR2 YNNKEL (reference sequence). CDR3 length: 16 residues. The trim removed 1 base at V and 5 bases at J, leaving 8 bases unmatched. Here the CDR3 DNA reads TGTGCCAGCAGCCAAGTTGGGATGACAGGGGGAACTGAAGCTTTCTTT. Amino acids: CASSQVGMTGGTEAFF.

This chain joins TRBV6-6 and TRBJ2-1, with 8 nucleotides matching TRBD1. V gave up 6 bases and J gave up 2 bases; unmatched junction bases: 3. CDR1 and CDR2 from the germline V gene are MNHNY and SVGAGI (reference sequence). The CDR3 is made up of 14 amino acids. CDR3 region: CASSVTGAYNEQFF. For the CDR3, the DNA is TGTGCCAGCAGCGTGACAGGGGCCTACAATGAGCAGTTCTTC.

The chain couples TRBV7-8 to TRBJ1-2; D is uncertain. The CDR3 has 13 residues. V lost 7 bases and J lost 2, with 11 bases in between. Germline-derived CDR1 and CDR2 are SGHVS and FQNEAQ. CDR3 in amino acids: CASTPWENYGYTF. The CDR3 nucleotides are TGTGCCAGCACCCCATGGGAGAACTATGGCTACACCTTC.

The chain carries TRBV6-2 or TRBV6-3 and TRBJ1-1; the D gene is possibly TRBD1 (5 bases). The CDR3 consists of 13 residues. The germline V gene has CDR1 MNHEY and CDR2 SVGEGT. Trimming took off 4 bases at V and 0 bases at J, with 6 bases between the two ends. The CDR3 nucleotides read TGTGCCAGCAGTTGGGACTTGAACACTGAAGCTTTCTTT. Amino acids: CASSWDLNTEAFF.

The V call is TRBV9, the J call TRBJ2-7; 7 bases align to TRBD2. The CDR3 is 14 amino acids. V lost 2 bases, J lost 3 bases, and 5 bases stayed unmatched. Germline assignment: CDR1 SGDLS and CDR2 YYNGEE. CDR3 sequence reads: CASSVGGTDYEQYF. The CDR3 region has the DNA TGTGCCAGCAGCGTGGGAGGGACTGACTACGAGCAGTACTTC.

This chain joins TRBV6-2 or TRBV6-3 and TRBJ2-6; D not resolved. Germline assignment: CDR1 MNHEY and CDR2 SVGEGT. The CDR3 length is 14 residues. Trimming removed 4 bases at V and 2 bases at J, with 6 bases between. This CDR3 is CASSSVTGANVLTF. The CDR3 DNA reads TGTGCCAGCAGTTCGGTGACTGGGGCCAACGTCCTGACTTTC.

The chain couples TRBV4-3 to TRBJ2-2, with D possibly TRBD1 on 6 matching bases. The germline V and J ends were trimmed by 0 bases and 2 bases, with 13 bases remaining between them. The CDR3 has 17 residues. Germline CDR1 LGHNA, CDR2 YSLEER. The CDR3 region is CASSQDGWGPNTGELFF. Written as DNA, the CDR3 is TGCGCCAGCAGCCAAGATGGGTGGGGGCCCAACACCGGGGAGCTGTTTTTT.